This is a list of T cell receptor beta chains from one sample in a study of blood T cell repertoires in COVID-19. Libraries were prepared by immunoSEQ multiplex PCR; TCRdb keeps only in-frame clonotypes and omits some of them. This sample has about 300,000 clones, with about 91% found just once. The sequenced sample consisted of peripheral blood. The receptors come from a woman aged 30 to 39 with COVID-19, enrolled during active disease. The CDR3 runs from the conserved cysteine through the conserved F or W. Each record gives: clone size, J gene, V gene, D gene, CDR3 length, CDR3 DNA, CDR3 protein. The D gene is left open where the match is weak. Part of the rows lack a size; the others show once, few, many or a class for expanded clones.

size: .; J: TRBJ1-1; V: TRBV24-1; D: TRBD1; length: 14; DNA: TGTGCCACCAGCGGGGGGACAGGGGACACTGAAGCTTTCTTT; CDR3: CATSGGTGDTEAFF
size: few; J: TRBJ2-1; V: TRBV5-5; D: .; length: 14; DNA: TGTGCCAGCAGCTTAAACGGGGCCTACAATGAGCAGTTCTTC; CDR3: CASSLNGAYNEQFF
size: .; J: TRBJ2-7; V: TRBV5-1; D: TRBD2; length: 17; DNA: TGCGCCAGCAGCTTGGCTCCCAGCGGGGGGCTATCCTACGAGCAGTACTTC; CDR3: CASSLAPSGGLSYEQYF
size: .; J: TRBJ1-1; V: TRBV4-1; D: .; length: 16; DNA: TGCGCCAGCAGCCAAGATTTGGCCGGGAAAAACACTGAAGCTTTCTTT; CDR3: CASSQDLAGKNTEAFF
size: .; J: TRBJ1-2; V: TRBV3-1/TRBV3-2; D: TRBD1; length: 14; DNA: TGTGCCAGCAGCCAAGGTGCAGGGGGATATGGCTACACCTTC; CDR3: CASSQGAGGYGYTF
size: .; J: TRBJ2-4; V: TRBV30; D: TRBD1; length: 14; DNA: TGTGCCTGGCGCCCAAGACAGGGAAAAAACATTCAGTACTTC; CDR3: CAWRPRQGKNIQYF
size: .; J: TRBJ2-3; V: TRBV18; D: TRBD2; length: 14; DNA: TGTGCCAGCTCGCCTCCGGGACTAGCTGATACGCAGTATTTT; CDR3: CASSPPGLADTQYF
size: .; J: TRBJ2-5; V: TRBV2; D: .; length: 14; DNA: TGTGCCAGCAGGCCTACTTTGGCGGGAGAGACCCAGTACTTC; CDR3: CASRPTLAGETQYF
size: .; J: TRBJ1-6; V: TRBV5-1; D: .; length: 15; DNA: TGCGCCAGCAGTTTTACCTCGGACAGATATTCACCCCTCCACTTT; CDR3: CASSFTSDRYSPLHF
size: .; J: TRBJ1-1; V: TRBV4-1; D: .; length: 13; DNA: TGCGCCAGCAGCCATCCGGCGGGTGCTGAAGCTTTCTTT; CDR3: CASSHPAGAEAFF
size: .; J: TRBJ1-4; V: TRBV20-1; D: .; length: 13; DNA: TGCAGTGCTAGTGCGGGATCCGATGAAAAACTGTTTTTT; CDR3: CSASAGSDEKLFF
size: .; J: TRBJ2-5; V: TRBV11-2; D: .; length: 13; DNA: TGTGCCAGCAGCCGAAGGGGGTGGGAGACCCAGTACTTC; CDR3: CASSRRGWETQYF
size: once; J: TRBJ1-4; V: TRBV4-1; D: .; length: 15; DNA: TGCGCCAGCAGGGCACTCCGGGCAACTAATGAAAAACTGTTTTTT; CDR3: CASRALRATNEKLFF
size: .; J: TRBJ2-7; V: TRBV5-6; D: TRBD1; length: 14; DNA: TGTGCCAGCAGCTTGGTTAGGGGGCTGTACGAGCAGTACTTC; CDR3: CASSLVRGLYEQYF
size: .; J: TRBJ1-1; V: TRBV3-1/TRBV3-2; D: .; length: 12; DNA: TGTGCCAGCAGCCCACTTCGGGCTGAAGCTTTCTTT; CDR3: CASSPLRAEAFF
size: .; J: TRBJ2-4; V: TRBV9; D: TRBD1; length: 12; DNA: TGTGCCAGCAGCATGGGACAGGGGCCTCAGTACTTC; CDR3: CASSMGQGPQYF
size: .; J: TRBJ2-3; V: TRBV24-1; D: .; length: 13; DNA: TGTGCCACCAGTGCCTCACGGGGGGATACGCAGTATTTT; CDR3: CATSASRGDTQYF
size: .; J: TRBJ1-6; V: TRBV3-1/TRBV3-2; D: .; length: 13; DNA: TGTGCCAGCAGCCGCAGGGGTGAATCACCCCTCCACTTT; CDR3: CASSRRGESPLHF
size: once; J: TRBJ1-1; V: TRBV4-2; D: .; length: 14; DNA: TGTGCCAGCAGCCAAGATAGGGGAAGAACTGAAGCTTTCTTT; CDR3: CASSQDRGRTEAFF
size: .; J: TRBJ1-5; V: TRBV28; D: TRBD1; length: 15; DNA: TGTGCCAGCAGTTCCTCGGGACAGTTACAGGGGCCCCAGCATTTT; CDR3: CASSSSGQLQGPQHF
size: .; J: TRBJ2-2; V: TRBV5-1; D: TRBD2; length: 17; DNA: TGCGCCAGCAGCTCTGGACTAGCGGGGGACTTAACCGGGGAGCTGTTTTTT; CDR3: CASSSGLAGDLTGELFF
size: .; J: TRBJ2-1; V: TRBV29-1; D: .; length: 14; DNA: TGCAGCGTTGGGGACTTCGAAGAATACAATGAGCAGTTCTTC; CDR3: CSVGDFEEYNEQFF
size: .; J: TRBJ2-1; V: TRBV7-8; D: TRBD2; length: 15; DNA: TGTGCCAGCTCACTAGCGGGGGAGTACTACAATGAGCAGTTCTTC; CDR3: CASSLAGEYYNEQFF
size: .; J: TRBJ2-7; V: TRBV7-9; D: TRBD1; length: 15; DNA: TGTGCCAGCAGCCCGAGACAGGGGAGATCCTACGAGCAGTACTTC; CDR3: CASSPRQGRSYEQYF
size: .; J: TRBJ1-3; V: TRBV10-2; D: .; length: 13; DNA: TGCGCCAGCAAGGTGGAGGGAGGAGACACCATATATTTT; CDR3: CASKVEGGDTIYF
size: .; J: TRBJ2-1; V: TRBV27; D: .; length: 12; DNA: TGTGCCAGCAGCTCAGGGGTGGATGAGCAGTTCTTC; CDR3: CASSSGVDEQFF
size: .; J: TRBJ2-3; V: TRBV11-1; D: TRBD2; length: 15; DNA: TGTGCCAGCAGCCTGCAAGCGGGGACTGCAGATACGCAGTATTTT; CDR3: CASSLQAGTADTQYF
size: .; J: TRBJ1-2; V: TRBV19; D: .; length: 13; DNA: TGTGCCAGTAGACCATGGGGGGGCTATGGCTACACCTTC; CDR3: CASRPWGGYGYTF
size: .; J: TRBJ1-4; V: TRBV28; D: .; length: 14; DNA: TGTGCCAGCAGTTTAGGGGGGGCGGACGAAAAACTGTTTTTT; CDR3: CASSLGGADEKLFF
size: few; J: TRBJ1-4; V: TRBV2; D: .; length: 15; DNA: TGTGCCAGCGGGGCAGGCCGGGCAACTAATGAAAAACTGTTTTTT; CDR3: CASGAGRATNEKLFF
size: .; J: TRBJ2-6; V: TRBV27; D: .; length: 15; DNA: TGTGCCAGTACCCCTTGGGGCTCAGGGGCCAACGTCCTGACTTTC; CDR3: CASTPWGSGANVLTF
size: .; J: TRBJ1-4; V: TRBV28; D: .; length: 15; DNA: TGTGCCAGCAGTTGGGGCTTTGCAACTAATGAAAAACTGTTTTTT; CDR3: CASSWGFATNEKLFF
size: .; J: TRBJ2-5; V: TRBV28; D: TRBD2; length: 14; DNA: TGTGCCAGCAGTTTACTAGCGGGGCAAGAGACCCAGTACTTC; CDR3: CASSLLAGQETQYF
size: .; J: TRBJ1-2; V: TRBV13; D: TRBD1; length: 16; DNA: TGTGCCAGCAGCTTAGGGGAGGGGGCTGGTGTAGATGGCTACACCTTC; CDR3: CASSLGEGAGVDGYTF
size: .; J: TRBJ1-4; V: TRBV4-1; D: TRBD1; length: 15; DNA: TGCGCCAGCAGCCGACAGACAGGGGTTAATGAAAAACTGTTTTTT; CDR3: CASSRQTGVNEKLFF
size: .; J: TRBJ1-1; V: TRBV29-1; D: .; length: 12; DNA: TGCAGCGTTGTCTGGGGGGGCACTGAAGCTTTCTTT; CDR3: CSVVWGGTEAFF
size: .; J: TRBJ1-1; V: TRBV7-8; D: .; length: 16; DNA: TGTGCCAGCAGCCCCACGTTTGAGGGCCGGGACACTGAAGCTTTCTTT; CDR3: CASSPTFEGRDTEAFF
size: .; J: TRBJ2-3; V: TRBV3-1/TRBV3-2; D: TRBD2; length: 17; DNA: TGTGCCAGCAGCCAAAGGCTAGCGGGGCTGAGCACAGATACGCAGTATTTT; CDR3: CASSQRLAGLSTDTQYF
size: .; J: TRBJ2-1; V: TRBV9; D: .; length: 14; DNA: TGTGCCAGCAGCGAAGACCTCGCGGGCAATGAGCAGTTCTTC; CDR3: CASSEDLAGNEQFF
size: .; J: TRBJ1-1; V: TRBV10-3; D: .; length: 13; DNA: TGTGCCAGCCGGGATCCGGGGGAGGGTGAAGCTTTCTTT; CDR3: CASRDPGEGEAFF
size: .; J: TRBJ1-2; V: TRBV30; D: .; length: 14; DNA: TGTGCCTGGGCGGACAGAGGAAACTACTATGGCTACACCTTC; CDR3: CAWADRGNYYGYTF
size: .; J: TRBJ1-2; V: TRBV19; D: .; length: 12; DNA: TGTGCCACTCTCTCCCGCGAGGATGGCTACACCTTC; CDR3: CATLSREDGYTF
size: .; J: TRBJ1-6; V: TRBV27; D: TRBD1; length: 17; DNA: TGTGCCAGCAGTTCCCGACAGGGAAGACCCTATAATTCACCCCTCCACTTT; CDR3: CASSSRQGRPYNSPLHF
size: .; J: TRBJ2-3; V: TRBV7-3; D: .; length: 16; DNA: TGTGCCAGCAGCTTAGAGGGGGGGCGAGTCACAGATACGCAGTATTTT; CDR3: CASSLEGGRVTDTQYF
size: .; J: TRBJ2-7; V: TRBV5-1; D: TRBD1; length: 14; DNA: TGCGCCAGCAGCCTTGGGACAGGACTCTACGAGCAGTACTTC; CDR3: CASSLGTGLYEQYF
size: .; J: TRBJ2-2; V: TRBV5-6; D: .; length: 17; DNA: TGTGCCAAAAAACCGACAGCCGAAATTAAAAACACCGGGGAGCTGTTTTTT; CDR3: CAKKPTAEIKNTGELFF
size: .; J: TRBJ1-2; V: TRBV5-1; D: .; length: 13; DNA: TGCGCCAGCAGCCCGGGGACAATCTATGGCTACACCTTC; CDR3: CASSPGTIYGYTF
size: .; J: TRBJ2-7; V: TRBV6-6; D: .; length: 16; DNA: TGTGCCAGCAGTTACTCCGCTCGAGGGCTCTCCTACGAGCAGTACTTC; CDR3: CASSYSARGLSYEQYF
size: once; J: TRBJ1-2; V: TRBV5-5; D: TRBD1; length: 13; DNA: TGTGCCAGCAGCGGGTGGGACAGGGGCGGCTACACCTTC; CDR3: CASSGWDRGGYTF
size: .; J: TRBJ2-1; V: TRBV7-9; D: TRBD1; length: 16; DNA: TGTGCCAGCAGCCCGAGACCGGGACAGGGCTTGAATGAGCAGTTCTTC; CDR3: CASSPRPGQGLNEQFF
size: .; J: TRBJ1-6; V: TRBV27; D: .; length: 14; DNA: TGTGCCAGCAGTTTTTCAGGGGTTAATTCACCCCTCCACTTT; CDR3: CASSFSGVNSPLHF
size: .; J: TRBJ2-3; V: TRBV5-1; D: TRBD1; length: 15; DNA: TGCGCCAGCAGCAACCGGGACAGGGACACGGATACGCAGTATTTT; CDR3: CASSNRDRDTDTQYF
size: .; J: TRBJ2-7; V: TRBV10-3; D: .; length: 12; DNA: TGTGCCATCAGGAGTCCCAGGGGCGAGCAGTACTTC; CDR3: CAIRSPRGEQYF
size: few; J: TRBJ2-1; V: TRBV6-6; D: .; length: 12; DNA: TGTGCCGAGTCCCCGGGGGGCGGGGAGCAGTTCTTC; CDR3: CAESPGGGEQFF
size: .; J: TRBJ1-5; V: TRBV9; D: .; length: 15; DNA: TGTGCCAGCAGCGTAGTGGGCAGTAACAATCAGCCCCAGCATTTT; CDR3: CASSVVGSNNQPQHF